This TCR beta chain was documented in a study of blood T cell repertoires in COVID-19. Repertoires were generated with immunoSEQ multiplex PCR, while TCRdb's copy carries only in-frame clones and drops some. Of around 300,000 clones listed, about 83% were seen once; the top ten hold roughly 9.4%. CDR1 and CDR2 (germline): SGHNT, YENEEA. The CDR3 loop spans 15 amino acids. The trim removed 5 bases at V and 5 bases at J, leaving 7 bases unmatched. This sequence was found in a woman aged 50 to 65 who had recovered from COVID-19. Sequencing used peripheral blood. The chain uses TRBV11-3 and TRBJ2-2, with 8 bases identical to TRBD2. This chain's CDR3 is CASSRSGAVTGELFF. CDR3 coding DNA: TGTGCCAGCAGCCGTAGCGGGGCGGTGACCGGGGAGCTGTTTTTT. Full variable domain (outside the CDR3, taken from reference TRBV11-3 and TRBJ2-2): EAGVVQSPRYKIIEKKQPVAFWCNPISGHNTLYWYLQNLGQGPELLIRYENEEAVDDSQLPKDRFSAERLKGVDSTLKIQPAELGDSAVYLCASSRSGAVTGELFFGEGSRLTVL.